The TCR beta chain described here comes from a study of cytomegalovirus exposure and HLA in healthy donors. Details on this clone: The sample holds other DNA sequences that translate to the same CDR3.

CDR3 length: 12 amino acids. CDR1 is SEHNR, CDR2 FQNEAQ, per germline (reference sequence). Trimming took off 3 bases at V and 8 bases at J, with 7 bases between the two ends. Repertoires were generated with immunoSEQ multiplex PCR, while TCRdb's copy carries only in-frame clones and drops some. The data show some 180,000 clones, about 81% seen once. The TCR originated in a woman aged 25-40 years in good health and CMV-seronegative. The V gene is TRBV7-9, the J gene TRBJ2-2; possibly TRBD2 for D (5 bases). The specimen was PBMCs. CDR3 DNA sequence: TGTGCCAGCAGCTTTCGGGGAGGGGAGCTGTTTTTT. This encodes CASSFRGGELFF.